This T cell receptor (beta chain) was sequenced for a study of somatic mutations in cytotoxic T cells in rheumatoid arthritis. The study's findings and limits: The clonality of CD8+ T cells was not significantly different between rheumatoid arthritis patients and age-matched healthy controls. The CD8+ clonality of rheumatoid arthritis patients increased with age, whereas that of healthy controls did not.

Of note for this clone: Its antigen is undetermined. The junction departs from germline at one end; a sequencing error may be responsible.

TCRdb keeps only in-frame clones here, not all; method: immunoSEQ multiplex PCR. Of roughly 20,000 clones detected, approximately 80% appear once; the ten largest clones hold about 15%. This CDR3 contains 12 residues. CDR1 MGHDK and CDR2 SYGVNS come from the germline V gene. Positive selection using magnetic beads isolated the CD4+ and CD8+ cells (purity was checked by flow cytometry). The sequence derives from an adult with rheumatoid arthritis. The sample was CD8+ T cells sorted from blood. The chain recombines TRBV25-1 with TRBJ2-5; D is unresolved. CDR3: CASQGPQKTQYF. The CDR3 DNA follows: TGTGCCAGCCAAGGACCCCAAAAGACCCAGTACTTC.